This TCR beta chain was sequenced during a study of blood T cells in healthy people across ages. Regarding this clonotype: Its antigen remains unidentified.

General observations from the study: Per million T cells, TCR beta diversity dropped about linearly as age rose.

Next came a second PCR, run for about 7 to 12 cycles, which used a sample-barcoded 5' primer along with a J-beta primer mix. A template-switch adaptor that had 12 random nucleotides put a tag on each cDNA molecule. TCRdb re-called the 5' RACE reads through MiXCR, storing one row per CDR3 protein. The data contain fewer than 700,000 distinct CDR3 sequences, 40% to 45% of them seen just once; the ten biggest clones take up around 30%. This CDR3 comprises 11 residues. Germline V gene sequence: CDR1 LNHNV, CDR2 YYDKDF (reference sequence). The V and J ends lost 11 bases and 7 bases respectively, with 9 bases between them.

This receptor was obtained from an older man in good health. The chain joins TRBV15 to TRBJ1-6; D uncertain. Input material: blood. CDR3: CADTGNSPLHF. For the CDR3, the DNA is TGTGCCGACACGGGGAATTCACCCCTCCACTTT.